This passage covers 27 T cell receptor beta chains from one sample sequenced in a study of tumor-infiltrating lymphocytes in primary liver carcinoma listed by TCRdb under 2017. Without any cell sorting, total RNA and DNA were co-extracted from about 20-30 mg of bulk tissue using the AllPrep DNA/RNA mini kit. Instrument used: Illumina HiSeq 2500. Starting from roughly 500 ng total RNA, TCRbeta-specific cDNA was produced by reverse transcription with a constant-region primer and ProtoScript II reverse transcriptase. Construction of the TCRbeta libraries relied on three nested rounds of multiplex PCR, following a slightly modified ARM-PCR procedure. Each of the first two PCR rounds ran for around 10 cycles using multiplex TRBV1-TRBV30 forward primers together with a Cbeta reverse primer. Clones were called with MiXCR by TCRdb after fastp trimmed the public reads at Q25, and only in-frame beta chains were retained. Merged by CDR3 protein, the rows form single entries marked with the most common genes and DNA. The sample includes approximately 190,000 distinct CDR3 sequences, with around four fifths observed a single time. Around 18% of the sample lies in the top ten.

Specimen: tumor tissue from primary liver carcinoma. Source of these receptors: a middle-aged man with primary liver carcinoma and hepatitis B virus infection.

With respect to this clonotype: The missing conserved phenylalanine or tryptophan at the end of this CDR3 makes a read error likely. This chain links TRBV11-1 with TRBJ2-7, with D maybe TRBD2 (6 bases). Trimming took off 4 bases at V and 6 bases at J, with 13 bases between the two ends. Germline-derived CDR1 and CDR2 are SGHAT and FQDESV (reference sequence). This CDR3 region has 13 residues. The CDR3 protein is CASSSSRGSEQYY. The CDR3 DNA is TGTGCCAGCAGCTCCTCGCGGGGTAGCGAGCAGTACTAT.

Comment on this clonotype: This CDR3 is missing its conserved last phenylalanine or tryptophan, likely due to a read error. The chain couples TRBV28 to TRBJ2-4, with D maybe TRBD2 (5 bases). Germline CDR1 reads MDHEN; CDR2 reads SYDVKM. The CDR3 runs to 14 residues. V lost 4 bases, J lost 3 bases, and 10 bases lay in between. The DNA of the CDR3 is TGTGCCAGCAGTTCGGGGTCCGTCAAAAACATTCAGTACTTA. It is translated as CASSSGSVKNIQYL.

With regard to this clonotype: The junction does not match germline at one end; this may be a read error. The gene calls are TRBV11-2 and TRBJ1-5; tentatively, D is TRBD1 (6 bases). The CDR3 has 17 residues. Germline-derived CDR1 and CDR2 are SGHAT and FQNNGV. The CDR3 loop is CANTLLGVTGSNQPQHF. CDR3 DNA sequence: TGTGCCAACACCTTACTAGGGGTAACAGGGAGCAATCAGCCCCAACATTTT.

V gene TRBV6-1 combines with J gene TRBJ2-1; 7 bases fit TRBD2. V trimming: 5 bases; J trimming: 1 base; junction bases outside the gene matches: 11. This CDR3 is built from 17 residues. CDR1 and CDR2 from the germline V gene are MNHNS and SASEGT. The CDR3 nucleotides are TGTGCCAGCAGTAGCAGAGGAGCGGGATCATCCTACAATGAGCAGTTCTTC. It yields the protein CASSSRGAGSSYNEQFF.

CDR3 loop: CSVSVGYRANVLTF. CDR3 sequence (DNA): TGCAGCGTCTCAGTTGGCTATAGGGCCAACGTCCTGACTTTC. V is TRBV29-1 and J is TRBJ2-6; no definite D call. The CDR3 has 14 amino acids. Germline assignment: CDR1 SQVTM and CDR2 ANQGSEA. Trimming took off 6 bases at V and 5 bases at J, with 14 bases between the two ends.

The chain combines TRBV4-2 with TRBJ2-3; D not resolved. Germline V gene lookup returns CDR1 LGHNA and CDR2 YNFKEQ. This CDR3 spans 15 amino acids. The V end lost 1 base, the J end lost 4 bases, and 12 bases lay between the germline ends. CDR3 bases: TGTGCCAGCAGCCAAGGTCAGGCTGCGGCAGATACGCAGTATTTT. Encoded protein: CASSQGQAAADTQYF.

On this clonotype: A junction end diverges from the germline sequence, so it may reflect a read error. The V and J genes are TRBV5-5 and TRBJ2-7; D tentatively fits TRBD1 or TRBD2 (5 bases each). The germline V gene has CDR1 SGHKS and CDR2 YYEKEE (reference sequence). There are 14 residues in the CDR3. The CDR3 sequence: CASSLAGTNYEQYF. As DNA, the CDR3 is TGTGCCAGCAGCTTGGCAGGGACCAATTACGAGCAATACTTC. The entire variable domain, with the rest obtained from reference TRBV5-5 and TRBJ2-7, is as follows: DAGVTQSPTHLIKTRGQQVTLRCSPISGHKSVSWYQQVLGQGPQFIFQYYEKEERGRGNFPDRFSARQFPNYSSELNVNALLLGDSALYLCASSLAGTNYEQYFGPGTRLTVT.

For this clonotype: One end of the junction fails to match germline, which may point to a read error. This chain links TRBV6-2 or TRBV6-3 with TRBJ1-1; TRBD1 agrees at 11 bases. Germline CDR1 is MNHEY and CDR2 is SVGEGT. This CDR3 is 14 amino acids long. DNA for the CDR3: TGTGCCAGCAGTTGGACAGGGGGCAACACTGAAGTTCTCTTT. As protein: CASSWTGGNTEVLF.

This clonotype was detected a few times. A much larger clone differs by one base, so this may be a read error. This chain's CDR3 is CTWNRVRDEQFF. In DNA, the CDR3 is TGTACCTGGAACAGGGTAAGGGATGAGCAGTTCTTC. The chain links TRBV30 to TRBJ2-1; a weak D match, TRBD1 (6 bases). Per the germline V gene, CDR1 is GTSNPN and CDR2 is SVGIG (reference sequence). This CDR3 region has 12 residues.

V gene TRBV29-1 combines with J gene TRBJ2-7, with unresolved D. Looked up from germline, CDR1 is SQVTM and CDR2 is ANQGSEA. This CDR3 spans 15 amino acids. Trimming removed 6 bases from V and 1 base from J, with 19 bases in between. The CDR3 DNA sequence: TGCAGCGTACGCGCTTCCATGCTCAAGTCCTACGAGCAGTACTTC. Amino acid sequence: CSVRASMLKSYEQYF.

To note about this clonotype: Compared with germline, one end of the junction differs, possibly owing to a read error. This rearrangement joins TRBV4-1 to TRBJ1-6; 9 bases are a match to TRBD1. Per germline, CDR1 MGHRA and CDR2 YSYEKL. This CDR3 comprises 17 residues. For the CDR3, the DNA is TGCGCCAGCAGCCAAGATCGGGGACAGGGCCGGAATCCACCCCTCCATTTT. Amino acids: CASSQDRGQGRNPPLHF.

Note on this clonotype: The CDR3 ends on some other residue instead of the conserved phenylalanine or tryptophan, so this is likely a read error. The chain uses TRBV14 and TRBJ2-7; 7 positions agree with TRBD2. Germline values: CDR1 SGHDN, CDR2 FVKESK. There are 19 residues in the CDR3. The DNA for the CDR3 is TGTGTCAGCAGTCAAGGGCGGACTAGGAGTCAACCATACTCCTACGAGCAGTACTTA. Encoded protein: CVSSQGRTRSQPYSYEQYL.

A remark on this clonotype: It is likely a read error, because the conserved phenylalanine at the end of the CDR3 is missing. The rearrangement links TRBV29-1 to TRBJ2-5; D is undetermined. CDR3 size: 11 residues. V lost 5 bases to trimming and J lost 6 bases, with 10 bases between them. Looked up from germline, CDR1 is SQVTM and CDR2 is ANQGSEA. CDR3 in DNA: TGCAGCGTTACTCCGGTGCAGACCCAGTACCTC. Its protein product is CSVTPVQTQYL.

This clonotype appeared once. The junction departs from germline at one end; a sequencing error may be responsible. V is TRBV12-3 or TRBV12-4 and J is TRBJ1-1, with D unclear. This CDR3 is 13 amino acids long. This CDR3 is CASGIRINTEASF. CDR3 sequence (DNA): TGTGCCAGCGGGATTCGAATTAACACTGAAGCTTCCTTT.

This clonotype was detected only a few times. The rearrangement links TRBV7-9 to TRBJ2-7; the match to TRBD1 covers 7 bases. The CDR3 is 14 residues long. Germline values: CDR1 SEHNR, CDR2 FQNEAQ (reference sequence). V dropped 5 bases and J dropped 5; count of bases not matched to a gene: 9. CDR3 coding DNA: TGTGCCAGCAGCACCAGACAGGGTTCGAACGAGCAGTACTTC. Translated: CASSTRQGSNEQYF.

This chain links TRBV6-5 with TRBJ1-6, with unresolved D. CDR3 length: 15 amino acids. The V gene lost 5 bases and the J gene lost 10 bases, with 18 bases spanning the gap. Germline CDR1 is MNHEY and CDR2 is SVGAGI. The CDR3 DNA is TGTGCCAGCAGTAAGAGTCTTAGGAAGGAGTCACCCCTCCACTTT. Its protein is CASSKSLRKESPLHF.

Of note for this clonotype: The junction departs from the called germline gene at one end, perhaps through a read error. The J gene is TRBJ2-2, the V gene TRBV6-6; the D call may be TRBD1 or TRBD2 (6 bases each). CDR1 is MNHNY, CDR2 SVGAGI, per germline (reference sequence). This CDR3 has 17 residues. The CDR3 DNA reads TGTGCCAGCAGTTACTCGGGACATGGTGCGGGGACCGGGGAACTGTTTTTT. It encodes CASSYSGHGAGTGELFF.

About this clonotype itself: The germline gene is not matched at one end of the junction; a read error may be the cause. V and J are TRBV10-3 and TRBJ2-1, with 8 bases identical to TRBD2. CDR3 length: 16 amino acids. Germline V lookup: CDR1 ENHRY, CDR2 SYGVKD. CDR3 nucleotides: TGTGCCATCAGAGACCCGGGAGGGTCATCGTACAATGAGCAGCTCTTC. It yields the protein CAIRDPGGSSYNEQLF.

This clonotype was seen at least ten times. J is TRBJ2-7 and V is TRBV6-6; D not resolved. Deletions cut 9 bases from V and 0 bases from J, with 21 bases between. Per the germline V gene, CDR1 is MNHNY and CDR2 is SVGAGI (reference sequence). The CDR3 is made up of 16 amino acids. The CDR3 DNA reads TGTGCCAGTCTTTTGGATGGCGGAACAAGCTCCTACGAGCAGTACTTC. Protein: CASLLDGGTSSYEQYF.

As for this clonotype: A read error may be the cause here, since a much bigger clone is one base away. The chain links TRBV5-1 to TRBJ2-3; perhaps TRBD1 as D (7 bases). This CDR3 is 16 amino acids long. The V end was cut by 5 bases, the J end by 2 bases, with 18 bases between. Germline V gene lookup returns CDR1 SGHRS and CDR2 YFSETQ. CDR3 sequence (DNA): TGCGCCAGCAGAGTTCCGACAGGGACTGTCACAGATACGCAGTATTTT. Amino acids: CASRVPTGTVTDTQYF.

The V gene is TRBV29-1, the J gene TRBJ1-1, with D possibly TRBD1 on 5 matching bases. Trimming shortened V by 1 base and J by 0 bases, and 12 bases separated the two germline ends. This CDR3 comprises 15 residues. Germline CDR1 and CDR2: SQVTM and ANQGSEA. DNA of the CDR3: TGCAGCGTTGAAGGAGGGGACTCAATGAACACTGAAGCTTTCTTT. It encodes CSVEGGDSMNTEAFF.

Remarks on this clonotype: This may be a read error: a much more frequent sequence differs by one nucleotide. The CDR3 DNA follows: TGTGCCAGCAGTTTCCCAAATAACACTGAAGCTTTCTTT. Its protein product is CASSFPNNTEAFF. V is TRBV28 and J is TRBJ1-1; no reliable D call. The CDR3 length is 13 residues. V was trimmed by 3 bases and J by 2 bases, leaving 7 bases between them. Germline CDR1 is MDHEN and CDR2 is SYDVKM.

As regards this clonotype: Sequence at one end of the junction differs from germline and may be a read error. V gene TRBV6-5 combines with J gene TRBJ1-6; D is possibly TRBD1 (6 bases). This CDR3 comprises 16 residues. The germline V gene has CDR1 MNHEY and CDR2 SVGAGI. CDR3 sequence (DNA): TGTGCCAGCAGTTCCGGGACAAGGGACCGGAATTCACCCCTCCACTTC. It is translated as CASSSGTRDRNSPLHF.

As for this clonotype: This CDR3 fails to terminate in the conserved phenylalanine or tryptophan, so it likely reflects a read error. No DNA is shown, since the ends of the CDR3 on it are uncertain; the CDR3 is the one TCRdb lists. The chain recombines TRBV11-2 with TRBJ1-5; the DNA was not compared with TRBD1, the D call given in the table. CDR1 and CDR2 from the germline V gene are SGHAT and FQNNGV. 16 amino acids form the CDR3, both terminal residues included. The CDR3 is CASSLIGGLTNQSQQS.

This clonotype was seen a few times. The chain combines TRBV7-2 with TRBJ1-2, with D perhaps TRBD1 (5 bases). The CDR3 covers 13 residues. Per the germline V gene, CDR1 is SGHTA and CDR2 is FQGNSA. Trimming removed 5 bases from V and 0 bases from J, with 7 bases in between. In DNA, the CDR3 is TGTGCCAGCAGCCGGGGGGCTAACTATGGCTACACCTTC. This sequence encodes CASSRGANYGYTF. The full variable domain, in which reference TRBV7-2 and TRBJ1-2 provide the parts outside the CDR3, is GAGVSQSPSNKVTEKGKDVELRCDPISGHTALYWYRQSLGQGLEFLIYFQGNSAPDKSGLPSDRFSAERTGGSVSTLTIQRTQQEDSAVYLCASSRGANYGYTFGSGTRLTVV.

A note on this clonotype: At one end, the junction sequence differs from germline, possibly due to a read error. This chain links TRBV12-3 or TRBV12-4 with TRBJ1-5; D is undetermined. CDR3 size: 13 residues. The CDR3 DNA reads TGTCCCAGCAGTTTAACTAGCGATCAGCCCCGGCATTTT. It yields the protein CPSSLTSDQPRHF.

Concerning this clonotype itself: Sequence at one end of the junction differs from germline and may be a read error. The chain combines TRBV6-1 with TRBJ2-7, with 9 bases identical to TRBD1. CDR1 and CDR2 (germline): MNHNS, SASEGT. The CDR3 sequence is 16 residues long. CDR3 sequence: CPSSGDPGQGTYEQYF. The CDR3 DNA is TGTCCCAGCAGTGGGGACCCGGGACAGGGAACCTACGAGCAATACTTC.